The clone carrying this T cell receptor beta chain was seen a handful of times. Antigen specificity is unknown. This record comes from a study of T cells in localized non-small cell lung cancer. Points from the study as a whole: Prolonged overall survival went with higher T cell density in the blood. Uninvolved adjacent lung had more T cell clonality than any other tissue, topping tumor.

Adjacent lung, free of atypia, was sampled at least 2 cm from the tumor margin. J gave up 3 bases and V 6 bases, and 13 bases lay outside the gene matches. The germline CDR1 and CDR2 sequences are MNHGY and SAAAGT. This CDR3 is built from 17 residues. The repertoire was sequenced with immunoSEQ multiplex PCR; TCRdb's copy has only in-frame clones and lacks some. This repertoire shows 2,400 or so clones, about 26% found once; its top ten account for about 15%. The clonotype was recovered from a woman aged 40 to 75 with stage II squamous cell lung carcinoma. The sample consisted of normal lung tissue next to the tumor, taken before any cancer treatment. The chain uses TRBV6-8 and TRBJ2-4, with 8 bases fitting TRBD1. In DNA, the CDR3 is TGTGCCAGCAGCCGAGCCCCAGGGGGCTCAGACAAAAACATTCAGTACTTC. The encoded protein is CASSRAPGGSDKNIQYF.